This entry lists 24 T cell receptor beta chains sequenced from one sample in a study of control samples from healthy donors and cancer patients. Measured with immunoSEQ multiplex PCR; TCRdb has only the in-frame clones, and not every one. The sample holds about 180,000 clones, over 85% seen once. Sequenced input: blood. All receptors derive from a man aged 25-45 years in good health.

The DNA of the CDR3 is TGTGCTAGTGGCCCGGACAGGGCAAGGCAGCCCCAGCATTTT. Protein sequence: CASGPDRARQPQHF. V and J are TRBV12-5 and TRBJ1-5; 8 bases agree with TRBD1. The CDR3 spans 14 residues. V trimming: 6 bases; J trimming: 7 bases; junction bases outside the gene matches: 8. Looked up from germline, CDR1 is LGHNT and CDR2 is FRNRAP.

This chain connects TRBV7-2 to TRBJ1-5, with 8 bases matching TRBD1. CDR1 and CDR2 (germline): SGHTA, FQGNSA. V lost 2 bases and J lost 5; bases outside the gene matches: 5. CDR3 length equals 15 residues. The CDR3 loop is CASSLRTGNHQPQHF. CDR3 bases: TGTGCCAGCAGCTTACGGACAGGGAATCATCAGCCCCAGCATTTT. Supplemented by reference TRBV7-2 and TRBJ1-5, the full variable domain reads GAGVSQSPSNKVTEKGKDVELRCDPISGHTALYWYRQSLGQGLEFLIYFQGNSAPDKSGLPSDRFSAERTGGSVSTLTIQRTQQEDSAVYLCASSLRTGNHQPQHFGDGTRLSIL.

A word on this clone: The sample has other DNA sequences that encode this CDR3 too. The rearrangement joins TRBV19 to TRBJ1-2; possible D gene TRBD1, 6 bases. CDR1 LNHDA and CDR2 SQIVND come from the germline V gene (reference sequence). V dropped 0 bases and J dropped 5 bases, with 16 bases sitting between them. This CDR3 contains 16 residues. This CDR3 is CASSIDFDRLTYGYTF. The CDR3 DNA reads TGTGCCAGTAGTATAGATTTCGACAGGCTAACTTATGGCTACACCTTC. The variable domain in full, with the rest retrieved from reference TRBV19 and TRBJ1-2, is DGGITQSPKYLFRKEGQNVTLSCEQNLNHDAMYWYRQDPGQGLRLIYYSQIVNDFQKGDIAEGYSVSREKKESFPLTVTSAQKNPTAFYLCASSIDFDRLTYGYTFGSGTRLTVV.

The CDR3 sequence is CASSLRFPKGDQPQHF. The CDR3 nucleotides are TGTGCCAGCAGCTTGAGGTTCCCAAAAGGTGATCAGCCCCAGCATTTT. This chain connects TRBV5-5 to TRBJ1-5, with D uncertain. From germline, CDR1 is SGHKS and CDR2 YYEKEE (reference sequence). CDR3 length: 16 residues. The V end lost 1 base, the J end lost 5 bases, and 16 bases lay between the germline ends. Filled out from reference TRBV5-5 and TRBJ1-5, the complete variable domain reads DAGVTQSPTHLIKTRGQQVTLRCSPISGHKSVSWYQQVLGQGPQFIFQYYEKEERGRGNFPDRFSARQFPNYSSELNVNALLLGDSALYLCASSLRFPKGDQPQHFGDGTRLSIL.

J is TRBJ1-1 and V is TRBV11-3; D is perhaps TRBD1 (5 bases). Germline lookup yields CDR1 SGHNT and CDR2 YENEEA. This CDR3 is built from 14 residues. Trimming pared 3 bases from V and 1 base from J, leaving 9 bases between. As DNA, the CDR3 is TGTGCCAGCAGCTTCGGACATCCGAACACTGAAGCTTTCTTT. Translation: CASSFGHPNTEAFF.

This clone was recorded once. This chain links TRBV5-1 with TRBJ2-2; TRBD1 matches 10 bases. V was clipped by 4 bases and J by 1 base; unmatched bases: 4. The germline V gene encodes CDR1 SGHRS and CDR2 YFSETQ. The CDR3 is 16 residues long. CDR3 residues: CASSGWTGGNTGELFF. As DNA, the CDR3 is TGCGCCAGCAGCGGATGGACAGGGGGGAACACCGGGGAGCTGTTTTTT. Looking up the rest from reference TRBV5-1 and TRBJ2-2 gives the full variable domain: KAGVTQTPRYLIKTRGQQVTLSCSPISGHRSVSWYQQTPGQGLQFLFEYFSETQRNKGNFPGRFSGRQFSNSRSEMNVSTLELGDSALYLCASSGWTGGNTGELFFGEGSRLTVL.

This clone has a handful of counts. At the DNA level, this CDR3 is encoded by other sequences in the same sample as well. The chain combines TRBV30 with TRBJ1-4; TRBD1 might be the D (5 bases). V was cut by 4 bases and J by 8 bases, with 11 bases left in between. The CDR3 runs to 12 residues. Germline V gene lookup returns CDR1 GTSNPN and CDR2 SVGIG (reference sequence). CDR3 amino acids: CAWNAGREKLFF. The CDR3 DNA follows: TGTGCCTGGAATGCAGGGAGGGAAAAACTGTTTTTT.

This rearrangement joins TRBV4-1 to TRBJ2-2; 11 bases agree with TRBD2. V was pared by 0 bases and J by 1 base, with 7 bases of the junction left unmatched. Germline CDR1 reads MGHRA; CDR2 reads YSYEKL. The CDR3 loop spans 19 amino acids. The CDR3 region has the DNA TGCGCCAGCAGCCAAGATGTCGGGACTAGCGGAGTGAACACCGGGGAGCTGTTTTTT. Translated: CASSQDVGTSGVNTGELFF.

This rearrangement joins TRBV9 to TRBJ1-2; TRBD1 might be the D (6 bases). CDR3 length: 14 residues. Trimming removed 3 bases at V and 5 bases at J, with 14 bases between. Germline V gene lookup returns CDR1 SGDLS and CDR2 YYNGEE. The CDR3 bases are TGTGCCAGCAGCGCCACAGGGATTCGGTATGGCTACACCTTC. It yields the protein CASSATGIRYGYTF.

The chain uses TRBV5-4 and TRBJ2-5, with TRBD1 matching 7 bases. Germline loops: CDR1 SGHNT, CDR2 YYREEE (reference sequence). V lost 6 bases and J lost 5; bases outside the gene matches: 7. The CDR3 is 13 amino acids. CDR3 protein: CASKGALGETQYF. CDR3 coding DNA: TGTGCCAGCAAGGGGGCCCTGGGGGAGACCCAGTACTTC.

The chain combines TRBV7-9 with TRBJ1-4, with 8 bases aligning to TRBD1. The V gene end was trimmed by 5 bases and the J gene end by 3 bases; junction bases not matched to a gene: 2. This CDR3 is 14 amino acids long. Germline V gene sequence: CDR1 SEHNR, CDR2 FQNEAQ (reference sequence). CDR3 residues: CASSPTGANEKLFF. The CDR3 DNA follows: TGTGCCAGCAGCCCGACAGGGGCTAATGAAAAACTGTTTTTT.

CDR3 bases: TGCGCCAGCAGCTTGGTAGGGACGCCGCAAGAGACCCAGTACTTC. It is translated as CASSLVGTPQETQYF. The chain combines TRBV5-1 with TRBJ2-5; either TRBD1 or TRBD2 may fit D (5 bases each). The CDR3 covers 15 residues. CDR1 is SGHRS, CDR2 YFSETQ, per germline. V shed 0 bases and J shed 2 bases, with 11 bases lying between them.

The DNA for the CDR3 is TGTGCCAGCAGCCAAGATCAGAGGGCGTATGGCTACACCTTC. It encodes CASSQDQRAYGYTF. The chain couples TRBV3-1 (or the pseudogene TRBV3-2) to TRBJ1-2; D is unresolved. V was clipped by 0 bases and J by 5 bases, with 10 bases between them. The germline CDR1 and CDR2 sequences are LGHDT and YNNKEL (reference sequence). This CDR3 is built from 14 residues.

This CDR3 is CASSVPWQPQHF. Written as DNA, the CDR3 is TGTGCCAGCAGTGTCCCCTGGCAGCCCCAGCATTTT. The chain uses TRBV12-3 or TRBV12-4 and TRBJ1-5; D ambiguous. V lost 5 bases and J lost 7, with 9 bases in between. The CDR3 spans 12 residues.

The genes are TRBV5-1 and TRBJ2-7, with 7 positions matching TRBD2. Losses at the gene ends were 6 bases for V and 1 base for J; bases not matched to a gene: 4. The CDR3 covers 13 residues. From germline, CDR1 is SGHRS and CDR2 YFSETQ. CDR3 in DNA: TGCGCCAGCAAGGTCGGGGGGTCCTACGAGCAGTACTTC. This gives the protein CASKVGGSYEQYF.

The chain combines TRBV24-1 with TRBJ2-5; D is unclear. The V and J ends lost 4 bases and 0 bases respectively, with 11 bases between them. The CDR3 totals 15 residues. CDR1 is KGHDR, CDR2 SFDVKD, per germline. The CDR3 reads CATSERTNNQETQYF. In nucleotides, the CDR3 is TGTGCCACCAGTGAGCGAACCAATAACCAAGAGACCCAGTACTTC.

This rearrangement joins TRBV6-6 to TRBJ2-7; TRBD1 aligns across 12 bases. Losses at the gene ends were 4 bases for V and 7 bases for J; bases not matched to a gene: 5. Germline loops: CDR1 MNHNY, CDR2 SVGAGI (reference sequence). The CDR3 covers 14 residues. CDR3 sequence reads: CASSSGTGGWEQYF. In DNA form, the CDR3 reads TGTGCCAGCAGTTCCGGGACAGGGGGCTGGGAGCAGTACTTC.

This chain joins TRBV7-9 and TRBJ1-1; maybe TRBD1 (5 bases). Germline V lookup: CDR1 SEHNR, CDR2 FQNEAQ (reference sequence). The length of the CDR3 is 15 residues. V dropped 4 bases and J dropped 1 base, with 13 bases sitting between them. The CDR3 DNA reads as TGTGCCAGCAGCTCCCGGGGCGCGTCGAACACTGAAGCTTTCTTT. This gives the protein CASSSRGASNTEAFF.

V is TRBV5-5 and J is TRBJ1-2; D is perhaps TRBD1 (6 bases). V lost 3 bases and J lost 0, with 12 bases in between. Germline lookup yields CDR1 SGHKS and CDR2 YYEKEE (reference sequence). CDR3 length: 15 residues. This CDR3 reads CASSSRTVANYGYTF. The CDR3 DNA reads TGTGCCAGCAGCTCCAGGACAGTAGCTAACTATGGCTACACCTTC.

J is TRBJ1-5 and V is TRBV6-4; possible D gene TRBD1, 5 bases. This CDR3 comprises 14 residues. V shed 7 bases and J shed 0 bases, with 10 bases lying between them. The V gene's germline CDR1 is MRHNA and CDR2 SNTAGT. CDR3 in amino acids: CASTQGYSNQPQHF. CDR3 coding DNA: TGTGCCAGCACGCAGGGATATAGCAATCAGCCCCAGCATTTT.

V gene TRBV5-1 combines with J gene TRBJ2-3; 11 bases match TRBD2. CDR3 size: 16 residues. Trimming removed 4 bases from V and 3 bases from J; junction bases left unmatched: 7. From germline, CDR1 is SGHRS and CDR2 YFSETQ. The CDR3 is CASSDPTSGGTDTQYF. The CDR3 nucleotides read TGCGCCAGCAGCGACCCCACTAGCGGGGGTACAGATACGCAGTATTTT.

The genes are TRBV20-1 and TRBJ2-3, with 11 bases identical to TRBD2. The V gene end was trimmed by 3 bases and the J gene end by 2 bases; junction bases not matched to a gene: 7. The germline V gene encodes CDR1 DFQATT and CDR2 SNEGSKA (reference sequence). There are 16 residues in the CDR3. The CDR3 here is CSASRASGGTTDTQYF. For the CDR3, the DNA is TGCAGTGCTAGTAGAGCTAGCGGGGGGACCACAGATACGCAGTATTTT.

J is TRBJ2-7 and V is TRBV7-2; either TRBD1 or TRBD2 may fit D (5 bases each). There are 16 residues in the CDR3. Between the trimmed V and J ends, which lost 2 bases and 7 bases, there was a span of 21 bases. Germline values: CDR1 SGHTA, CDR2 FQGNSA. CDR3 amino acids: CASSLRQGPSTREQYF. DNA of the CDR3: TGTGCCAGCAGCTTAAGGCAGGGTCCCTCTACTAGGGAGCAGTACTTC.

The chain is built from TRBV7-9 and TRBJ1-4; no clear D gene. Germline V gene sequence: CDR1 SEHNR, CDR2 FQNEAQ (reference sequence). The CDR3 loop spans 15 amino acids. Trimming stripped 3 bases from V and 4 bases from J, with 12 bases between. DNA for the CDR3: TGTGCCAGCAGCTTGGACGGCGACCTTAATGAAAAACTGTTTTTT. It is translated as CASSLDGDLNEKLFF.